This T cell receptor (beta chain) was identified during a study of shared clonotypes between healthy human individuals. TCRdb's copy holds only in-frame clones and misses some; the assay was immunoSEQ multiplex PCR. The sample lists more than 1.2 million clones; around 98.5% were seen once. Concerning this clone itself: At the DNA level, this CDR3 is encoded by other sequences in the same sample as well.

CDR3 length: 13 residues. The V end was cut by 6 bases, the J end by 5 bases, with 13 bases between. Germline values: CDR1 SQVTM, CDR2 ANQGSEA. The specimen sequenced was naive CD4+ T cells sorted from blood. As for subset: CD45RA+ positively selected. The rearrangement joins TRBV29-1 to TRBJ1-4; D perhaps matches TRBD1 (5 bases). The clonotype comes from a man under 40 in good health. The CDR3 reads CSVAGRLNEKLFF. The CDR3 nucleotides are TGCAGCGTGGCGGGACGGCTAAATGAAAAACTGTTTTTT.